The 15 T cell receptor beta chains listed next were all sequenced from one sample in a study of T cell responses to AZD1222 COVID-19 vaccine (TCRdb year 2021). Receptor libraries were prepared by the immunoSEQ multiplex PCR assay. TCRdb provides this immuneACCESS table in a form limited to in-frame rearrangements. Some clones are lacking; in checked studies, under half of them reflect an unresolved V gene, and why the rest are absent is not known. The sample contains 160,000 or so clones, 90% to 95% of them found a single time. The leading ten clones occupy around 0.99% of the sample. The time point label, read with the paper, signifies: about 28 days (+/-7) after the second vaccine dose. Sequences were derived from peripheral blood, sampled 28 days after the second AZD1222 dose. These receptors came from an adult who received the AZD1222 COVID-19 vaccine.

The rearrangement links TRBV6-5 to TRBJ1-1; D gene ambiguous. Germline CDR1 MNHEY, CDR2 SVGAGI. V lost 8 bases and J lost 0, with 13 bases in between. This CDR3 has 14 amino acids. The CDR3 coding sequence is TGTGCCAGCGTAACCGTAAAGGTGAACACTGAAGCTTTCTTT. Residues: CASVTVKVNTEAFF.

The chain recombines TRBV18 with TRBJ1-5, with D perhaps TRBD1 (5 bases). Trimming left V 1 base short and J 1 base short, with 5 bases between. Germline loops: CDR1 KGHSH, CDR2 LQKENI. The CDR3 totals 14 residues. This CDR3 is CASSPRDSNQPQHF. In DNA, the CDR3 is TGTGCCAGCTCACCACGGGACAGCAATCAGCCCCAGCATTTT.

J is TRBJ1-1 and V is TRBV7-9; D possibly corresponds to TRBD1 (5 bases). V gave up 4 bases and J gave up 0 bases, with 12 bases separating them. Germline V gene sequence: CDR1 SEHNR, CDR2 FQNEAQ (reference sequence). The CDR3 sequence is 15 residues long. The CDR3 bases are TGTGCCAGCAGCTGGGGGGGAATTGTGAACACTGAAGCTTTCTTT. Residues: CASSWGGIVNTEAFF.

V is TRBV6-5 and J is TRBJ2-7; TRBD2 aligns across 7 bases. CDR1 is MNHEY, CDR2 SVGAGI, per germline. V lost 6 bases and J lost 2; bases outside the gene matches: 10. CDR3 size: 15 residues. CDR3 coding DNA: TGTGCCAGCAGGCAAGCGGGACTTACTACCTACGAGCAGTACTTC. It specifies CASRQAGLTTYEQYF.

The V and J genes are TRBV5-1 and TRBJ1-6; D is unresolved. V was trimmed by 1 base and J by 0 bases, leaving 14 bases between them. This CDR3 has 18 amino acids. CDR1 SGHRS and CDR2 YFSETQ come from the germline V gene. CDR3 protein: CASSLSYSQSSYNSPLHF. The CDR3 nucleotides read TGCGCCAGCAGCTTGAGTTATTCCCAGAGCTCCTATAATTCACCCCTCCACTTT.

The gene calls are TRBV18 and TRBJ1-2; D call uncertain. Per germline, CDR1 KGHSH and CDR2 LQKENI. The CDR3 has 11 amino acids. Between the trimmed V and J ends, which lost 6 bases and 3 bases, there was a span of 5 bases. CDR3 in DNA: TGTGCCAGCTCGCAAGACTATGGCTACACCTTC. Amino acid sequence: CASSQDYGYTF.

The chain has TRBV7-9 and TRBJ1-1; D uncertain. V was pared by 5 bases and J by 2 bases, with 9 bases between. Germline CDR1 and CDR2: SEHNR and FQNEAQ (reference sequence). The CDR3 loop spans 13 amino acids. DNA for the CDR3: TGTGCCAGCAGCCAGTATTTTAACACTGAAGCTTTCTTT. Its translation: CASSQYFNTEAFF.

The genes are TRBV5-1 and TRBJ1-2; D remains unclear. The V and J ends lost 0 bases and 3 bases respectively, with 12 bases between them. The CDR3 length is 15 residues. The germline V gene has CDR1 SGHRS and CDR2 YFSETQ. The CDR3 nucleotides are TGCGCCAGCAGCTTGGATCGGGGTGAAGACTATGGCTACACCTTC. Residues: CASSLDRGEDYGYTF.

In the case of this clone: The sample has other DNA sequences that encode this CDR3 too. The chain joins TRBV19 to TRBJ2-2; D gene unclear. Germline V gene lookup returns CDR1 LNHDA and CDR2 SQIVND (reference sequence). The CDR3 runs 14 residues. V was shortened by 3 bases and J by 0 bases, with 5 bases between the two germline ends. The CDR3 DNA follows: TGTGCCAGTAGTATTTTACCGAACACCGGGGAGCTGTTTTTT. Its translation: CASSILPNTGELFF. Full variable domain (outside the CDR3, taken from reference TRBV19 and TRBJ2-2): DGGITQSPKYLFRKEGQNVTLSCEQNLNHDAMYWYRQDPGQGLRLIYYSQIVNDFQKGDIAEGYSVSREKKESFPLTVTSAQKNPTAFYLCASSILPNTGELFFGEGSRLTVL.

This rearrangement joins TRBV7-9 to TRBJ1-4; 7 bases are a match to TRBD1. With 5 bases clipped from V and 3 bases from J, the junction kept 6 bases outside the gene matches. This CDR3 comprises 15 residues. In germline, CDR1 is SEHNR, CDR2 FQNEAQ (reference sequence). The CDR3 protein is CASSPTGQSNEKLFF. CDR3 DNA: TGTGCCAGCAGCCCAACGGGACAGTCTAATGAAAAACTGTTTTTT.

The V call is TRBV7-2, the J call TRBJ1-5; D uncertain. This CDR3 has 14 amino acids. The germline CDR1 and CDR2 sequences are SGHTA and FQGNSA. V shed 10 bases and J shed 1 base, with 14 bases lying between them. Here the CDR3 reads CATTRSGSNQPQHF. DNA for the CDR3: TGTGCCACCACCCGGAGTGGAAGCAATCAGCCCCAGCATTTT.

This clone was detected only once. The rearrangement uses TRBV5-5 and TRBJ1-6; maybe TRBD1 (6 bases). Germline V gene sequence: CDR1 SGHKS, CDR2 YYEKEE (reference sequence). Trimming took off 2 bases at V and 9 bases at J, with 18 bases between the two ends. This CDR3 spans 16 amino acids. The CDR3 sequence: CASSFSGGAIISPLHF. The CDR3 DNA follows: TGTGCCAGCAGCTTCTCCGGGGGGGCGATCATTTCACCCCTCCACTTT. Drawing the rest from reference TRBV5-5 and TRBJ1-6, the complete variable domain is DAGVTQSPTHLIKTRGQQVTLRCSPISGHKSVSWYQQVLGQGPQFIFQYYEKEERGRGNFPDRFSARQFPNYSSELNVNALLLGDSALYLCASSFSGGAIISPLHFGNGTRLTVT.

This chain uses TRBV29-1 with TRBJ1-4; TRBD1 aligns across 8 bases. The CDR3 runs to 14 residues. In germline, CDR1 is SQVTM, CDR2 ANQGSEA. Trimming cost V 6 bases and J 3 bases; bases outside gene matches: 6. The CDR3 sequence: CSVTGQGANEKLFF. The CDR3 bases are TGCAGCGTCACAGGACAGGGCGCTAATGAAAAACTGTTTTTT.

In its sample, this clone was seen once. This same CDR3 is encoded by further DNA sequences in the sample. The V and J genes are TRBV5-1 and TRBJ2-5; 10 nucleotides align to TRBD2. The CDR3 loop spans 15 amino acids. Germline CDR1 SGHRS, CDR2 YFSETQ. After removal of 5 bases from V and 1 base from J, the junction contained 5 bases not matched to a gene. CDR3 residues: CASRGLAGVQETQYF. The CDR3 coding sequence is TGCGCCAGCAGAGGGCTAGCGGGGGTCCAAGAGACCCAGTACTTC.

The chain links TRBV3-1 (or the pseudogene TRBV3-2) to TRBJ1-1, with D tentatively TRBD1 (6 bases). Trimming pared 8 bases from V and 3 bases from J, leaving 25 bases between. Germline V gene sequence: CDR1 LGHDT, CDR2 YNNKEL (reference sequence). The CDR3 runs to 17 residues. CDR3 in DNA: TGTGCCAGCGATAACCAGGGGTTTCGAAGCGCCTACACTGAAGCTTTCTTT. Protein: CASDNQGFRSAYTEAFF.